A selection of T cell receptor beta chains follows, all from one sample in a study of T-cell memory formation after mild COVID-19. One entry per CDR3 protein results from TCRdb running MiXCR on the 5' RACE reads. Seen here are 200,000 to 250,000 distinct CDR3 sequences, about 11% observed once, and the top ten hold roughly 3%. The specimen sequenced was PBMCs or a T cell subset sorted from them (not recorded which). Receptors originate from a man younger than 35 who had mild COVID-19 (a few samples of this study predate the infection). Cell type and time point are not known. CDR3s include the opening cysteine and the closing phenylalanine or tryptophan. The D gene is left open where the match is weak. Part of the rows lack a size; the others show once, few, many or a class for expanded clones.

cdr3_aa: CASSPPVVNEQFF; cdr3_nt: TGTGCCAGCAGCCCCCCGGTGGTGAATGAGCAGTTCTTC; j_call: TRBJ2-1; v_call: TRBV5-6; clone_size: few; d_call: .
cdr3_aa: CASSQASGGGEQFF; cdr3_nt: TGCGCCAGCAGCCAAGCTAGCGGGGGGGGTGAGCAGTTCTTC; j_call: TRBJ2-1; v_call: TRBV4-1; clone_size: few; d_call: TRBD2
cdr3_aa: CASSQDQRNYEQYF; cdr3_nt: TGCGCCAGCAGCCAAGACCAACGGAACTACGAGCAGTACTTC; j_call: TRBJ2-7; v_call: TRBV4-3; clone_size: .; d_call: .
cdr3_aa: CASTLGGFGTQYF; cdr3_nt: TGTGCCAGCACCCTGGGGGGGTTTGGGACCCAGTACTTC; j_call: TRBJ2-5; v_call: TRBV12-3/TRBV12-4; clone_size: few; d_call: TRBD2
cdr3_aa: CASSPAGDWDWHF; cdr3_nt: TGTGCCAGCAGTCCGGCCGGGGACTGGGATTGGCATTTT; j_call: TRBJ1-5; v_call: TRBV6-2/TRBV6-3; clone_size: .; d_call: .
cdr3_aa: CATSGRDGELFF; cdr3_nt: TGTGCCACCTCTGGGCGGGACGGGGAGCTGTTTTTT; j_call: TRBJ2-2; v_call: TRBV24-1; clone_size: few; d_call: .
cdr3_aa: CASSGLETQYF; cdr3_nt: TGTGCCAGCAGCGGGTTAGAGACCCAGTACTTC; j_call: TRBJ2-5; v_call: TRBV2; clone_size: few; d_call: .
cdr3_aa: CASSLWVAAANEQFF; cdr3_nt: TGTGCCAGCAGCCTCTGGGTAGCGGCAGCTAATGAGCAGTTCTTC; j_call: TRBJ2-1; v_call: TRBV7-2; clone_size: few; d_call: .
cdr3_aa: CATSDVGGNEQFF; cdr3_nt: TGTGCCACCAGTGATGTAGGGGGGAATGAGCAGTTCTTC; j_call: TRBJ2-1; v_call: TRBV24-1; clone_size: few; d_call: .
cdr3_aa: CASSPGLAGENEQFF; cdr3_nt: TGCGCCAGCAGCCCCGGACTAGCGGGGGAAAATGAGCAGTTCTTC; j_call: TRBJ2-1; v_call: TRBV5-1; clone_size: .; d_call: TRBD2
cdr3_aa: CASSLSLAGVTTDTQYF; cdr3_nt: TGCGCCAGCAGCTTGAGTCTAGCGGGGGTAACCACAGATACGCAGTATTTT; j_call: TRBJ2-3; v_call: TRBV5-1; clone_size: many; d_call: TRBD2
cdr3_aa: CASRQNILNWVDTQYF; cdr3_nt: TGTGCCAGCAGACAGAACATCCTAAACTGGGTAGATACGCAGTATTTT; j_call: TRBJ2-3; v_call: TRBV2; clone_size: .; d_call: .
cdr3_aa: CASSSRGGETQYF; cdr3_nt: TGTGCCAGCAGCTCTAGGGGGGGGGAGACCCAGTACTTC; j_call: TRBJ2-5; v_call: TRBV12-3/TRBV12-4; clone_size: few; d_call: .
cdr3_aa: CASSESVGGYQPQHF; cdr3_nt: TGTGCCAGCAGTGAATCGGTAGGGGGCTATCAGCCCCAGCATTTT; j_call: TRBJ1-5; v_call: TRBV6-1; clone_size: .; d_call: TRBD1
cdr3_aa: CSAGDSTEAFF; cdr3_nt: TGCAGTGCTGGAGACAGCACTGAAGCTTTCTTT; j_call: TRBJ1-1; v_call: TRBV20-1; clone_size: few; d_call: .
cdr3_aa: CASSSTLRGGSGTEAFF; cdr3_nt: TGTGCCAGCAGTTCGACCCTTCGTGGAGGTAGCGGGACTGAAGCTTTCTTT; j_call: TRBJ1-1; v_call: TRBV6-5; clone_size: .; d_call: .
cdr3_aa: CASSLHVLAGGPEQYF; cdr3_nt: TGTGCCAGCAGTTTGCACGTACTAGCGGGGGGTCCCGAGCAGTACTTC; j_call: TRBJ2-7; v_call: TRBV12-3/TRBV12-4; clone_size: many; d_call: TRBD2
cdr3_aa: CASKGDTDTQYF; cdr3_nt: TGTGCCAGCAAAGGCGACACAGATACGCAGTATTTT; j_call: TRBJ2-3; v_call: TRBV28; clone_size: .; d_call: .
cdr3_aa: CASSLDTGEKLFF; cdr3_nt: TGTGCCAGCAGCTTAGATACAGGTGAAAAACTGTTTTTT; j_call: TRBJ1-4; v_call: TRBV5-4; clone_size: .; d_call: .
cdr3_aa: CASSLSTGYNTGELFF; cdr3_nt: TGCGCCAGCAGCTTGTCCACAGGGTACAACACCGGGGAGCTGTTTTTT; j_call: TRBJ2-2; v_call: TRBV5-1; clone_size: .; d_call: .
cdr3_aa: CASSQVPGQDYNEQFF; cdr3_nt: TGCGCCAGCAGCCAGGTCCCGGGACAGGACTACAATGAGCAGTTCTTC; j_call: TRBJ2-1; v_call: TRBV4-1; clone_size: .; d_call: TRBD1
cdr3_aa: CASSSASGTGWGSPLHF; cdr3_nt: TGTGCCAGCAGCTCAGCCTCCGGGACAGGGTGGGGATCACCCCTCCACTTT; j_call: TRBJ1-6; v_call: TRBV7-2; clone_size: few; d_call: TRBD1
cdr3_aa: CASSLPGLAFPTVETQYF; cdr3_nt: TGTGCCAGCAGCCTCCCGGGACTAGCGTTCCCCACAGTAGAGACCCAGTACTTC; j_call: TRBJ2-5; v_call: TRBV7-3; clone_size: .; d_call: TRBD2
cdr3_aa: CASSFHTLSRNEQFF; cdr3_nt: TGTGCCAGCAGCTTTCACACCCTCTCCCGAAATGAGCAGTTCTTC; j_call: TRBJ2-1; v_call: TRBV11-2; clone_size: few; d_call: .
cdr3_aa: CASGKARGPSYEQYF; cdr3_nt: TGTGCCAGCGGAAAGGCCAGGGGACCCTCCTACGAGCAGTACTTC; j_call: TRBJ2-7; v_call: TRBV27; clone_size: .; d_call: .
cdr3_aa: CASSSLTGSAEAFF; cdr3_nt: TGTGCCAGCAGCTCCCTGACGGGTTCGGCTGAAGCTTTCTTT; j_call: TRBJ1-1; v_call: TRBV7-8; clone_size: .; d_call: .
cdr3_aa: CASSTGLTEAFF; cdr3_nt: TGTGCCAGTAGTACCGGGCTCACTGAAGCTTTCTTT; j_call: TRBJ1-1; v_call: TRBV19; clone_size: few; d_call: .
cdr3_aa: CASSLMEGGEKLFF; cdr3_nt: TGTGCCAGCAGCTTAATGGAGGGAGGAGAAAAACTGTTTTTT; j_call: TRBJ1-4; v_call: TRBV7-2; clone_size: many; d_call: .
cdr3_aa: CASSLMRSSSNQPQHF; cdr3_nt: TGTGCCAGCAGCTTAATGCGAAGTTCTAGCAATCAGCCCCAGCATTTT; j_call: TRBJ1-5; v_call: TRBV7-2; clone_size: few; d_call: .
cdr3_aa: CASSLSGVMNTGELFF; cdr3_nt: TGTGCCAGCAGCTTATCGGGGGTCATGAACACCGGGGAGCTGTTTTTT; j_call: TRBJ2-2; v_call: TRBV7-2; clone_size: .; d_call: .
cdr3_aa: CASSVRDRGSREQYF; cdr3_nt: TGTGCCAGCAGTGTCCGGGACAGGGGTTCTCGGGAGCAGTACTTC; j_call: TRBJ2-7; v_call: TRBV6-5; clone_size: few; d_call: TRBD1
cdr3_aa: CASSWGGRGTDTQYF; cdr3_nt: TGTGCCAGCAGCTGGGGGGGCCGGGGCACAGATACGCAGTATTTT; j_call: TRBJ2-3; v_call: TRBV7-2; clone_size: .; d_call: .
cdr3_aa: CASSPRRGEQGVNTEAFF; cdr3_nt: TGTGCCAGCTCACCGCGCCGGGGCGAACAGGGGGTGAACACTGAAGCTTTCTTT; j_call: TRBJ1-1; v_call: TRBV18; clone_size: few; d_call: TRBD1
cdr3_aa: CASSQYTDTQYF; cdr3_nt: TGTGCCAGCAGCCAATACACAGATACGCAGTATTTT; j_call: TRBJ2-3; v_call: TRBV7-2; clone_size: .; d_call: .
cdr3_aa: CAITQGRQETQYF; cdr3_nt: TGTGCCATCACCCAGGGGAGGCAAGAGACCCAGTACTTC; j_call: TRBJ2-5; v_call: TRBV10-3; clone_size: .; d_call: .
cdr3_aa: CASSLYDRADTEAFF; cdr3_nt: TGTGCCAGCAGCTTATATGACAGGGCGGACACTGAAGCTTTCTTT; j_call: TRBJ1-1; v_call: TRBV13; clone_size: .; d_call: TRBD1
cdr3_aa: CASVSGGAANEQFF; cdr3_nt: TGTGCCTCCGTTAGCGGGGGGGCCGCCAATGAGCAGTTCTTC; j_call: TRBJ2-1; v_call: TRBV30; clone_size: few; d_call: TRBD2
cdr3_aa: CSALAGGPGTDTQYF; cdr3_nt: TGCAGTGCCCTAGCGGGGGGGCCCGGCACAGATACGCAGTATTTT; j_call: TRBJ2-3; v_call: TRBV20-1; clone_size: few; d_call: TRBD2
cdr3_aa: CASSRDGPDTQYF; cdr3_nt: TGTGCCAGCAGCCGGGATGGGCCAGATACGCAGTATTTT; j_call: TRBJ2-3; v_call: TRBV3-1; clone_size: few; d_call: .
cdr3_aa: CASSRRLVSPQHF; cdr3_nt: TGCGCCAGCAGCCGCCGCCTAGTCTCGCCCCAGCATTTT; j_call: TRBJ1-5; v_call: TRBV4-3; clone_size: once; d_call: .
cdr3_aa: CATGTPTGGWETQYF; cdr3_nt: TGTGCCACCGGCACTCCGACAGGTGGTTGGGAGACCCAGTACTTC; j_call: TRBJ2-5; v_call: TRBV15; clone_size: .; d_call: .
cdr3_aa: CASIQSFGGGDTQYF; cdr3_nt: TGTGCCAGCATCCAATCGTTCGGGGGGGGAGATACGCAGTATTTT; j_call: TRBJ2-3; v_call: TRBV6-2/TRBV6-3; clone_size: .; d_call: TRBD2
cdr3_aa: CASSLRWTNTEAFF; cdr3_nt: TGTGCCAGCAGCTTAAGGTGGACGAACACTGAAGCTTTCTTT; j_call: TRBJ1-1; v_call: TRBV7-2; clone_size: .; d_call: .
cdr3_aa: CASSPTGTGSNTEAFF; cdr3_nt: TGCGCCAGCAGCCCCACCGGGACAGGGTCGAACACTGAAGCTTTCTTT; j_call: TRBJ1-1; v_call: TRBV4-1; clone_size: .; d_call: TRBD1
cdr3_aa: CASAGSNTGELFF; cdr3_nt: TGTGCCAGCGCCGGGTCGAACACCGGGGAGCTGTTTTTT; j_call: TRBJ2-2; v_call: TRBV2; clone_size: .; d_call: .
cdr3_aa: CASSPQTGEGTYEQYF; cdr3_nt: TGTGCCAGCAGCCCCCAGACTGGGGAGGGGACCTACGAGCAGTACTTC; j_call: TRBJ2-7; v_call: TRBV4-2; clone_size: few; d_call: TRBD2
cdr3_aa: CSAVTGAVNTEAFF; cdr3_nt: TGCAGTGCTGTCACAGGGGCCGTGAACACTGAAGCTTTCTTT; j_call: TRBJ1-1; v_call: TRBV20-1; clone_size: .; d_call: TRBD1
cdr3_aa: CASSLGDQPQHF; cdr3_nt: TGTGCCAGCAGCTTGGGGGATCAGCCCCAGCATTTT; j_call: TRBJ1-5; v_call: TRBV5-6; clone_size: many; d_call: .
cdr3_aa: CASSPSSGAWAQYF; cdr3_nt: TGTGCCAGCAGCCCATCTAGCGGGGCCTGGGCCCAGTACTTC; j_call: TRBJ2-5; v_call: TRBV7-2; clone_size: few; d_call: TRBD2
cdr3_aa: CASSQDTAGLAGGIQETQYF; cdr3_nt: TGCGCCAGCAGCCAAGATACCGCGGGACTAGCGGGGGGTATCCAAGAGACCCAGTACTTC; j_call: TRBJ2-5; v_call: TRBV4-1; clone_size: .; d_call: TRBD2
cdr3_aa: CSAIDRVVAGELFF; cdr3_nt: TGCAGTGCAATCGACAGGGTAGTGGCCGGGGAGCTGTTTTTT; j_call: TRBJ2-2; v_call: TRBV20-1; clone_size: few; d_call: TRBD1